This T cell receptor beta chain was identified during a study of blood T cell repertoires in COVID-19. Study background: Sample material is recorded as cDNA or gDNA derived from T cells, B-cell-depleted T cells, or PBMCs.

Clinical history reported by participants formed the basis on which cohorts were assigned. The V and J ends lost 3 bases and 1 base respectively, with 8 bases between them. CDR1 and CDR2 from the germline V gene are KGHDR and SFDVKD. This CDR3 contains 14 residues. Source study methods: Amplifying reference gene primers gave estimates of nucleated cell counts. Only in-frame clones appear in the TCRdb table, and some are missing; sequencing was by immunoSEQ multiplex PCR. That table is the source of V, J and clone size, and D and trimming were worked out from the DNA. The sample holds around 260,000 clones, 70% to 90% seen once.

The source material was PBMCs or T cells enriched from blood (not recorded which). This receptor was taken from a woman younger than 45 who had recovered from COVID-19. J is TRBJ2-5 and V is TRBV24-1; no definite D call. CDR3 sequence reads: CATSDRTTQETQYF. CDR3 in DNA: TGTGCCACCAGTGATAGAACAACCCAAGAGACCCAGTACTTC.